These 18 T cell receptor beta chains share one sample of origin, sequenced in a study of Graves' ophthalmopathy and Graves' hyperthyroidism. For repertoire sequencing, the TCR beta CDR3 regions were amplified from RNA transcripts. RT-PCR with HTBI primers came first, then second-round multiplex PCR. TCRdb re-called the multiplex PCR reads through MiXCR, storing one row per CDR3 protein. The table shows 230,000 or so distinct CDR3 sequences, with about 46% occurring only once. The sample was peripheral blood. These receptors were collected from an adult man with Graves' ophthalmopathy.

This chain joins TRBV10-3 and TRBJ1-6; 7 positions match TRBD1. This CDR3 comprises 15 residues. The ends lost 1 base at V and 10 bases at J; junction bases unmatched: 7. Per germline, CDR1 ENHRY and CDR2 SYGVKD. The CDR3 loop reads CAISEFNRGGSPLHF. In DNA form, the CDR3 reads TGTGCCATCAGTGAGTTTAACAGGGGCGGCTCACCCCTCCACTTT.

The count of this clonotype is one. The chain combines TRBV5-1 with TRBJ1-2; TRBD1 might be the D (5 bases). V gave up 0 bases and J gave up 0 bases, with 9 bases separating them. The CDR3 loop spans 15 amino acids. Germline V lookup: CDR1 SGHRS, CDR2 YFSETQ. DNA of the CDR3: TGCGCCAGCAGCTTGGCGGGGGGAACTAACTATGGCTACACCTTC. It yields the protein CASSLAGGTNYGYTF.

V gene TRBV29-1 combines with J gene TRBJ2-7; possible D gene TRBD2, 6 bases. Germline values: CDR1 SQVTM, CDR2 ANQGSEA. The CDR3 has 15 amino acids. In DNA, the CDR3 is TGCAGTGCCATCGCGTATGCAGGGAGGAAGAACGAGCAGTACTTC. Amino acids: CSAIAYAGRKNEQYF.

This sequence joins TRBV20-1 and TRBJ1-2, with D perhaps TRBD1 (5 bases). The V end lost 5 bases, the J end lost 8 bases, and 21 bases lay between the germline ends. Germline values: CDR1 DFQATT, CDR2 SNEGSKA (reference sequence). This CDR3 spans 14 amino acids. The DNA of the CDR3 is TGCAGTGCTCATGACGGGACGGCCTGGAAGGGCTACACCTTC. The encoded protein is CSAHDGTAWKGYTF.

Only a few counts were recorded for this clonotype. The chain employs TRBV7-3 and TRBJ2-3; 7 bases align to TRBD2. Losses at the gene ends were 2 bases for V and 4 bases for J; bases not matched to a gene: 6. Germline V lookup: CDR1 SGHTA, CDR2 FQGTGA. The CDR3 loop spans 15 amino acids. Written as DNA, the CDR3 is TGTGCCAGCAGCTTAGGTCGGGGGGACGCAGATACGCAGTATTTT. Amino acid sequence: CASSLGRGDADTQYF.

This clonotype was seen only a few times. The gene calls are TRBV10-2 and TRBJ1-2; TRBD1 is a possible D gene (6 bases). V was shortened by 4 bases and J by 8 bases, with 17 bases between the two germline ends. This CDR3 has 14 amino acids. Germline lookup yields CDR1 WSHSY and CDR2 SAAADI. Here the CDR3 DNA reads TGCGCCAGCAGTGTGGGGGGGCGCGGAAACGGCTACACCTTC. Translation gives CASSVGGRGNGYTF.

The CDR3 region is CASRDRDQPQHF. The CDR3, as DNA: TGTGCCAGCCGGGACAGGGATCAGCCCCAGCATTTT. The chain carries TRBV6-5 and TRBJ1-5; 9 bases are shared with TRBD1. The CDR3 sequence is 12 residues long. J gave up 5 bases and V 8 bases, and 1 base lay outside the gene matches. Per the germline V gene, CDR1 is MNHEY and CDR2 is SVGAGI.

This chain connects TRBV29-1 to TRBJ2-6; D gene unclear. Germline V gene data show CDR1 as SQVTM and CDR2 as ANQGSEA. The CDR3 extends over 13 amino acids. The V end was cut by 3 bases, the J end by 4 bases, with 7 bases between. In nucleotides, the CDR3 is TGCAGCGTTGATGATTTGGGGGCCAACGTCCTGACTTTC. This sequence encodes CSVDDLGANVLTF.

This clonotype appeared many times. The chain recombines TRBV7-3 with TRBJ2-2, with a tentative D call TRBD1 (6 bases). V was pared by 5 bases and J by 0 bases, with 7 bases between. This CDR3 comprises 14 residues. Germline CDR1 reads SGHTA; CDR2 reads FQGTGA. The CDR3 is CASSRDTNTGELFF. As DNA, the CDR3 is TGTGCCAGCAGCCGGGACACGAACACCGGGGAGCTGTTTTTT.

This clonotype was seen ten or more times. Its ends do not fully match the called genes, so a read error is possible. The V and J genes are TRBV7-6 and TRBJ1-6; TRBD1 agrees at 8 bases. Germline-derived CDR1 and CDR2 are SGHVS and FNYEAQ. The CDR3 has 14 residues. This chain's CDR3 is CASSFDRGNSPLHF. DNA for the CDR3: TGTGCCAGCAGCTTCGACAGGGGCAATTCTCCCCTCCACTTT.

On this clonotype: The missing conserved phenylalanine or tryptophan at the end of this CDR3 makes a read error likely. The V gene is TRBV15, the J gene TRBJ1-2, with D uncertain. The germline V gene has CDR1 LNHNV and CDR2 YYDKDF (reference sequence). This CDR3 is built from 14 residues. The germline V and J ends were trimmed by 0 bases and 4 bases, with 9 bases remaining between them. The CDR3 region has the DNA TGTGCCACCAGCAGAGATCTTCTTGCCTATGGCTACACCTCC. Protein: CATSRDLLAYGYTS.

This sequence joins TRBV5-1 and TRBJ2-7; D is unclear. The length of the CDR3 is 13 residues. V was pared by 0 bases and J by 4 bases, with 8 bases between. Germline V gives CDR1 SGHRS, CDR2 YFSETQ. CDR3 in amino acids: CASSLAENYEQYF. Here the CDR3 DNA reads TGCGCCAGCAGCTTGGCCGAAAATTACGAGCAGTACTTC.

This clonotype was seen a handful of times. The V call is TRBV29-1, the J call TRBJ2-7, with 7 bases identical to TRBD2. The CDR3 is 12 amino acids. V lost 7 bases to trimming and J lost 3 bases; unmatched junction nucleotides: 6. CDR1 SQVTM and CDR2 ANQGSEA come from the germline V gene. Here the CDR3 reads CSARDYIYEQYF. For the CDR3, the DNA is TGCAGCGCCCGGGACTACATCTACGAGCAGTACTTC.

The chain employs TRBV7-6 and TRBJ2-6; TRBD1 aligns across 8 bases. Germline trimming cut 5 bases from V and 1 base from J; bases unmatched to any gene: 10. CDR1 is SGHVS, CDR2 FNYEAQ, per germline. This CDR3 has 18 amino acids. The CDR3 here is CASSPGQGKRSGANVLTF. CDR3 nucleotide sequence: TGTGCCAGCAGCCCAGGACAGGGAAAAAGATCTGGGGCCAACGTCCTGACTTTC.

V gene TRBV29-1 combines with J gene TRBJ2-7; TRBD1 agrees at 7 bases. The germline V gene has CDR1 SQVTM and CDR2 ANQGSEA. J was trimmed by 1 base and V by 4 bases; bases with no gene match: 7. The CDR3 spans 14 residues. The CDR3 is CSVVRGQESYEQYF. CDR3 bases: TGCAGCGTTGTTAGAGGACAGGAGTCCTACGAGCAGTACTTC.

This clonotype was seen once. CDR3 protein: CASSYMGALIAEAFF. The CDR3 DNA reads as TGCGCCAGCAGTTACATGGGGGCGTTGATTGCTGAAGCTTTCTTT. This chain uses TRBV5-1 with TRBJ1-1; a weak D match, TRBD1 (6 bases). Germline V CDR1 and CDR2: SGHRS, YFSETQ. This CDR3 is 15 amino acids long. Trimming removed 5 bases from V and 6 bases from J, with 20 bases in between.

This clonotype appeared a few times. The rearrangement links TRBV7-6 to TRBJ1-6, with TRBD1 matching over 9 bases. CDR3 length: 15 residues. V was clipped by 6 bases and J by 12 bases; unmatched bases: 12. CDR1 is SGHVS, CDR2 FNYEAQ, per germline. Here the CDR3 DNA reads TGTGCCAGCAGTTCCCCAGGGGACAGGGTATTACCCCTCCACTTT. Amino acid sequence: CASSSPGDRVLPLHF.

J is TRBJ1-1 and V is TRBV19, with D unclear. V was cut by 5 bases and J by 1 base, with 8 bases left in between. Germline CDR1 LNHDA, CDR2 SQIVND (reference sequence). The CDR3 sequence is 13 residues long. CDR3 sequence reads: CASSDEQNTEAFF. The CDR3 DNA follows: TGTGCCAGTAGTGACGAGCAGAACACTGAAGCTTTCTTT. The whole variable domain, filled in from reference TRBV19 and TRBJ1-1, reads DGGITQSPKYLFRKEGQNVTLSCEQNLNHDAMYWYRQDPGQGLRLIYYSQIVNDFQKGDIAEGYSVSREKKESFPLTVTSAQKNPTAFYLCASSDEQNTEAFFGQGTRLTVV.